This T cell receptor beta chain is drawn from a study of shared clonotypes between healthy human individuals. In regard to this clone: Other DNA sequences in this specimen translate into the identical CDR3.

Splitting of CD4+ cells produced CD45RA+ naive and CD45RA-negative memory subsets. The CDR3 has 15 amino acids. Germline V gene lookup returns CDR1 SGHRS and CDR2 YFSETQ. V lost 4 bases, J lost 1 base, and 4 bases stayed unmatched. Libraries were prepared by immunoSEQ multiplex PCR; TCRdb keeps only in-frame clonotypes and omits some of them. The table lists about 2.4 million clones, approximately 94% of them singletons. Specimen: naive CD4+ T cells from PBMCs. Subset denoted: CD45RA+ positively selected. This receptor was taken from a man between 18 and 29 years old in good health. Some clones in this sample may be carry-over from other donors' samples. The rearrangement links TRBV5-1 to TRBJ2-1; 8 bases line up with TRBD2. The chain's CDR3 is CASSGLAGSYNEQFF. The CDR3, as DNA: TGCGCCAGCAGCGGGCTAGCGGGTTCCTACAATGAGCAGTTCTTC. Supplemented by reference TRBV5-1 and TRBJ2-1, the full variable domain reads KAGVTQTPRYLIKTRGQQVTLSCSPISGHRSVSWYQQTPGQGLQFLFEYFSETQRNKGNFPGRFSGRQFSNSRSEMNVSTLELGDSALYLCASSGLAGSYNEQFFGPGTRLTVL.